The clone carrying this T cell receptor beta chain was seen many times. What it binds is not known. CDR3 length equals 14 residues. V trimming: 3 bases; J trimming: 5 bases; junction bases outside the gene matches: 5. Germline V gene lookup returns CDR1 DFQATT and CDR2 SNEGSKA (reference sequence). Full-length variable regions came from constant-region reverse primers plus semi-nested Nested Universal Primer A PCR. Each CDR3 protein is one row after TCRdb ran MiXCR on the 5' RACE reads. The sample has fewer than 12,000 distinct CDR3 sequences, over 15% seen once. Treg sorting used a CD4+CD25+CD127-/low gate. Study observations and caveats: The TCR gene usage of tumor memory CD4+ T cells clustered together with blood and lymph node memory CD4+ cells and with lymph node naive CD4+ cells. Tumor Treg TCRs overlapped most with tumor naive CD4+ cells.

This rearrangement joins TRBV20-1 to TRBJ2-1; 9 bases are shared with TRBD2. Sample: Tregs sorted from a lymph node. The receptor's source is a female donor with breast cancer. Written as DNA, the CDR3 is TGCAGTGCTAGGTCGGCGGGAGGGAACAATGAGCAGTTCTTC. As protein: CSARSAGGNNEQFF.